What follows are 27 T cell receptor beta chains derived from one specimen sequenced in a study of T cells in Graves' hyperthyroidism and ophthalmopathy. Using RNA transcripts as the source, TCR beta CDR3 regions were amplified. The HTBI primer set drove a first-round RT-PCR of the TCR CDR3. A single record per CDR3 protein comes from TCRdb applying MiXCR to the multiplex PCR reads. Of around 600,000 distinct CDR3 sequences in the sample, roughly 16% were seen once. The source material was blood. The receptor set was obtained from a woman aged 40 to 50 with Graves' ophthalmopathy.

This sequence joins TRBV20-1 and TRBJ2-5, with D perhaps matching TRBD1 (5 bases). The CDR3 consists of 13 residues. The V end was cut by 1 base, the J end by 5 bases, with 11 bases between. Germline V gene lookup returns CDR1 DFQATT and CDR2 SNEGSKA (reference sequence). The CDR3 sequence is CSARAIPGETQYF. CDR3 coding DNA: TGCAGTGCTAGAGCCATTCCAGGGGAGACCCAGTACTTC.

This clonotype was counted at least ten times. The gene calls are TRBV6-1 and TRBJ1-5; no definite D call. CDR1 MNHNS and CDR2 SASEGT come from the germline V gene. The CDR3 is 12 amino acids. Trimming took 5 bases from V and 5 from J, leaving 7 bases between them. The CDR3 DNA reads TGTGCCAGCAGTCCCGATTATCAGCCCCAGCATTTT. Protein: CASSPDYQPQHF.

The chain uses TRBV2 and TRBJ1-2, with 8 bases identical to TRBD1. CDR1 SNHLY and CDR2 FYNNEI come from the germline V gene. V lost 3 bases to trimming and J lost 1 base; unmatched junction nucleotides: 4. This CDR3 has 15 residues. DNA for the CDR3: TGTGCCAGCAGTGACGGGACAGGAGTTAACTATGGCTACACCTTC. Translating gives CASSDGTGVNYGYTF.

The chain uses TRBV24-1 and TRBJ2-1; unclear D gene. V was cut by 4 bases and J by 4 bases, with 13 bases left in between. The V gene's germline CDR1 is KGHDR and CDR2 SFDVKD. The CDR3 totals 15 residues. The CDR3 protein is CATSEGADFYNEQFF. The CDR3 DNA reads TGTGCCACCAGTGAGGGTGCAGACTTTTACAATGAGCAGTTCTTC.

This clonotype was counted many times. The chain is built from TRBV6-1 and TRBJ2-7; 9 bases match TRBD1. The CDR3 has 14 amino acids. CDR1 is MNHNS and CDR2 is SASEGT in the germline V gene. J was trimmed by 3 bases and V by 6 bases; bases with no gene match: 6. The CDR3 DNA reads as TGTGCCAGCAGCGGGACAGGGACAATCTACGAGCAGTACTTC. The encoded protein is CASSGTGTIYEQYF.

This clonotype was counted a single time. The chain uses TRBV28 and TRBJ1-5; D is perhaps TRBD1 (6 bases). The V gene's germline CDR1 is MDHEN and CDR2 SYDVKM. CDR3 size: 14 residues. The V gene lost 11 bases and the J gene lost 4 bases, with 18 bases spanning the gap. Written as DNA, the CDR3 is TGTGCCCCCAAGGGGGGGGGGCGAAATCAGCCCCAGCATTTT. This sequence encodes CAPKGGGRNQPQHF.

The chain recombines TRBV5-8 with TRBJ2-3; D not resolved. V shed 0 bases and J shed 5 bases, with 10 bases lying between them. The CDR3 has 14 residues. From germline, CDR1 is SGHTS and CDR2 YDEGEE. CDR3 in amino acids: CASSLEAVKDTQYF. The CDR3 region has the DNA TGTGCCAGCAGCTTGGAGGCAGTAAAAGATACGCAGTATTTT.

There are many counts of this clonotype. The chain couples TRBV3-1 to TRBJ1-5; the match to TRBD1 covers 8 bases. The CDR3 loop spans 15 amino acids. Germline CDR1 and CDR2: LGHDT and YNNKEL (reference sequence). Trimming cost V 0 bases and J 2 bases; bases outside gene matches: 0. The CDR3 coding sequence is TGTGCCAGCAGCCAAGAGGGACAGGGCAATCAGCCCCAGCATTTT. Translation: CASSQEGQGNQPQHF.

With regard to this clonotype: Its ends do not fully match the called genes, so a read error is possible. For the CDR3, the DNA is TGCGCCAGCAGCTTGCGCCTAGCGGGAGAGGCCCAGTACTTC. Amino acid sequence: CASSLRLAGEAQYF. The gene calls are TRBV5-1 and TRBJ2-5; 10 positions agree with TRBD2. The germline V gene encodes CDR1 SGHRS and CDR2 YFSETQ. The CDR3 has 14 amino acids.

This chain uses TRBV11-1 with TRBJ1-1; D gene uncertain. Per germline, CDR1 SGHAT and CDR2 FQDESV (reference sequence). The CDR3 has 13 residues. V shed 2 bases and J shed 3 bases, with 7 bases lying between them. The CDR3 DNA follows: TGTGCCAGCAGCTTATTACAGTACACTGAAGCTTTCTTT. This translates into CASSLLQYTEAFF. Full variable domain (remainder filled in from reference TRBV11-1 and TRBJ1-1): EAEVAQSPRYKITEKSQAVAFWCDPISGHATLYWYRQILGQGPELLVQFQDESVVDDSQLPKDRFSAERLKGVDSTLKIQPAELGDSAMYLCASSLLQYTEAFFGQGTRLTVV.

This clonotype was seen many times. The rearrangement links TRBV12-3 or TRBV12-4 to TRBJ1-1; D unclear. This CDR3 contains 15 residues. V was trimmed by 5 bases and J by 1 base, leaving 14 bases between them. CDR3 in amino acids: CASSPRGAKNTEAFF. In nucleotides, the CDR3 is TGTGCCAGCAGTCCCCGGGGTGCTAAGAACACTGAAGCTTTCTTT.

This clonotype was recorded many times. The chain uses TRBV11-1 and TRBJ2-5; 8 nucleotides line up with TRBD2. This CDR3 comprises 14 residues. Germline V gives CDR1 SGHAT, CDR2 FQDESV (reference sequence). The V segment lost 2 bases and the J segment 2 bases; nucleotides outside the gene matches: 1. In DNA, the CDR3 is TGTGCCAGCAGCTTACCGGGAGGGCAAGAGACCCAGTACTTC. Protein: CASSLPGGQETQYF.

Points on this clonotype: A much larger clone sits a single nucleotide away, making a read error possible. This rearrangement joins TRBV2 to TRBJ2-3, with 7 positions matching TRBD2. The CDR3 loop spans 15 amino acids. Per the germline V gene, CDR1 is SNHLY and CDR2 is FYNNEI. The CDR3 DNA sequence: TGTGCCAGCGGGGGACTACCCCCTAGCACAGATACGAAGTATTTT. It yields the protein CASGGLPPSTDTKYF. The full variable domain, with the rest looked up from reference TRBV2 and TRBJ2-3, is EPEVTQTPSHQVTQMGQEVILRCVPISNHLYFYWYRQILGQKVEFLVSFYNNEISEKSEIFDDQFSVERPDGSNFTLKIRSTKLEDSAMYFCASGGLPPSTDTKYFGPGTRLTVL.

This clonotype appeared many times. V gene TRBV11-2 combines with J gene TRBJ2-7, with TRBD1 matching over 10 bases. V was pared by 4 bases and J by 2 bases, with 8 bases of the junction left unmatched. The CDR3 is made up of 16 amino acids. Germline V gives CDR1 SGHAT, CDR2 FQNNGV. The CDR3 sequence: CASSSPRDRGPYEQYF. The CDR3 nucleotides read TGTGCCAGCAGCTCTCCCCGGGACAGGGGACCCTACGAGCAGTACTTC.

A few counts support this clonotype. For the CDR3, the DNA is TGCAGTGCTAGGGGGGACAGGGCCCAAAACAATGAGCAGTTCTTC. Residues: CSARGDRAQNNEQFF. The genes are TRBV20-1 and TRBJ2-1, with 9 bases identical to TRBD1. Per the germline V gene, CDR1 is DFQATT and CDR2 is SNEGSKA (reference sequence). This CDR3 is 15 amino acids long. V lost 3 bases and J lost 5; bases outside the gene matches: 8.

The V call is TRBV7-9, the J call TRBJ2-7; 8 bases align to TRBD2. CDR1 and CDR2 from the germline V gene are SEHNR and FQNEAQ (reference sequence). Trimming removed 3 bases from V and 4 bases from J; junction bases left unmatched: 5. The CDR3 contains 14 residues. The CDR3, as DNA: TGTGCCAGCAGCTTTAGCGGGACGGATTACGAGCAGTACTTC. It specifies CASSFSGTDYEQYF.

This clonotype was seen repeatedly, ten times or more. The chain carries TRBV5-1 and TRBJ2-1; possibly TRBD2 for D (5 bases). V lost 1 base and J lost 0, with 8 bases in between. This CDR3 has 15 residues. Germline CDR1 is SGHRS and CDR2 is YFSETQ. The CDR3 loop reads CASSLSGTSYNEQFF. The CDR3 DNA reads as TGCGCCAGCAGCTTGAGCGGTACCTCCTACAATGAGCAGTTCTTC.

This clonotype showed up just a few times. This chain uses TRBV12-3 or TRBV12-4 with TRBJ2-2, with D hard to call. The V end lost 3 bases, the J end lost 4 bases, and 9 bases lay between the germline ends. This CDR3 has 14 amino acids. In DNA form, the CDR3 reads TGTGCCAGCAGTTTCACCGGGTTCACCGGGGAGCTGTTTTTT. This sequence encodes CASSFTGFTGELFF.

Only a few counts were recorded for this clonotype. The V call is TRBV20-1, the J call TRBJ2-7; 9 bases map to TRBD2. Germline assignment: CDR1 DFQATT and CDR2 SNEGSKA (reference sequence). The CDR3 totals 17 residues. The J segment lost 0 bases and the V segment lost 2 bases, leaving 11 bases of the junction unmatched. The DNA of the CDR3 is TGCAGTGCTAGACGTTTCGGTGCTAGCGGGATCTCCTACGAGCAGTACTTC. It specifies CSARRFGASGISYEQYF.

This clonotype has at least ten counts. The chain recombines TRBV30 with TRBJ2-3; the match to TRBD2 covers 12 bases. J gave up 2 bases and V 4 bases, and 7 bases lay outside the gene matches. CDR3 length: 16 amino acids. CDR1 and CDR2 (germline): GTSNPN, SVGIG (reference sequence). Written as DNA, the CDR3 is TGTGCCTGGAACATAAGGACTAGCGGGACCACAGATACGCAGTATTTT. Amino acids: CAWNIRTSGTTDTQYF.

V is TRBV9 and J is TRBJ2-4; a weak D match, TRBD2 (5 bases). V was shortened by 4 bases and J by 6 bases, with 14 bases between the two germline ends. The CDR3 length is 14 residues. CDR1 and CDR2 from the germline V gene are SGDLS and YYNGEE. The CDR3 DNA sequence: TGTGCCAGCAGCCCTCCTAACAGCGGAAACATTCAGTACTTC. It specifies CASSPPNSGNIQYF.

The V and J genes are TRBV27 and TRBJ1-6; no clear D gene. The CDR3 spans 14 residues. V lost 3 bases, J lost 5 bases, and 8 bases lay in between. Germline CDR1 and CDR2: MNHEY and SMNVEV (reference sequence). CDR3 nucleotide sequence: TGTGCCAGCAGTTTCAGTGGAAATAATTCACCCCTCCACTTT. Its protein product is CASSFSGNNSPLHF.

A note on this clonotype: Germline and junction disagree at one end, which may indicate a read error. This chain joins TRBV20-1 and TRBJ2-7, with a tentative D call TRBD2 (6 bases). Germline CDR1 and CDR2: DFQATT and SNEGSKA (reference sequence). The CDR3 consists of 13 residues. CDR3 sequence: CSAASGTGYGQYF. The CDR3 DNA follows: TGCAGTGCCGCTTCCGGGACTGGCTACGGGCAGTACTTC.

V and J are TRBV24-1 and TRBJ2-2; tentative D call: TRBD2 (5 bases). Germline loops: CDR1 KGHDR, CDR2 SFDVKD. V lost 1 base to trimming and J lost 6 bases, with 11 bases between them. The CDR3 length is 15 residues. This CDR3 is CATSDFGRGAGELFF. The CDR3 DNA reads TGTGCCACCAGTGATTTTGGGAGAGGAGCCGGGGAGCTGTTTTTT.

This clonotype was recorded many times. A read error may produce the germline difference seen at one junction end. The V call is TRBV5-1, the J call TRBJ1-1; 8 bases line up with TRBD1. Germline lookup yields CDR1 SGHRS and CDR2 YFSETQ. This CDR3 is built from 14 residues. This CDR3 reads CASSLTGGNTEAFF. The CDR3 nucleotides are TGTGCCAGCAGCTTAACAGGGGGGAACACTGAAGCTTTCTTT.

This clonotype was picked up many times. V usage is TRBV28 and J usage is TRBJ2-1; TRBD2 aligns across 7 bases. The CDR3 is made up of 14 amino acids. Germline trimming cut 7 bases from V and 8 bases from J; bases unmatched to any gene: 11. The germline V gene encodes CDR1 MDHEN and CDR2 SYDVKM. DNA for the CDR3: TGTGCCAGCATTGTCGGCGGGAGCTCCCATGAGCAGTTCTTC. It encodes CASIVGGSSHEQFF.

This clonotype was counted at least ten times. V is TRBV2 and J is TRBJ1-2; TRBD1 might be the D (5 bases). The germline V and J ends were trimmed by 7 bases and 8 bases, with 23 bases remaining between them. This CDR3 contains 15 residues. Germline assignment: CDR1 SNHLY and CDR2 FYNNEI. The CDR3: CASTGERVAGKGYTF. Here the CDR3 DNA reads TGTGCCAGCACGGGAGAAAGGGTAGCAGGGAAAGGCTACACCTTC. The full variable domain, with the rest looked up from reference TRBV2 and TRBJ1-2, is EPEVTQTPSHQVTQMGQEVILRCVPISNHLYFYWYRQILGQKVEFLVSFYNNEISEKSEIFDDQFSVERPDGSNFTLKIRSTKLEDSAMYFCASTGERVAGKGYTFGSGTRLTVV.